Shown below are 30 T cell receptor beta chains from a single sample sequenced in a study of T cells in Graves' hyperthyroidism and ophthalmopathy. Using RNA transcripts as the source, TCR beta CDR3 regions were amplified. HTBI primers drove first-round RT-PCR of the TCR CDR3. TCRdb processed the multiplex PCR reads anew with MiXCR; each CDR3 protein has one entry. This table holds hundreds of thousands of distinct CDR3 sequences, 16% found once. The material sequenced was blood. Every receptor here comes from a woman in her forties with Graves' ophthalmopathy.

This clonotype appeared many times. The chain is built from TRBV11-2 and TRBJ1-6, with a possible D match to TRBD1 (5 bases). Germline CDR1 reads SGHAT; CDR2 reads FQNNGV. There are 14 residues in the CDR3. V was shortened by 1 base and J by 8 bases, with 9 bases between the two germline ends. The CDR3 loop is CASSLGGLDSPLHF. The DNA for the CDR3 is TGTGCCAGCAGCTTAGGGGGGTTGGATTCACCCCTCCACTTT.

This clonotype appeared many times. The chain uses TRBV11-1 and TRBJ2-1; D gene uncertain. The V end was cut by 3 bases, the J end by 6 bases, with 12 bases between. The CDR3 is made up of 14 amino acids. The V gene's germline CDR1 is SGHAT and CDR2 FQDESV (reference sequence). CDR3 region: CASSFRRSLNEQFF. As DNA, the CDR3 is TGTGCCAGCAGCTTCAGACGTAGCCTCAATGAGCAGTTCTTC.

This clonotype was seen ten or more times. This chain links TRBV5-1 with TRBJ1-4; 7 nucleotides agree with TRBD1. V shed 0 bases, J shed 8 bases, and the junction held 4 bases outside the gene matches. The CDR3 totals 14 residues. Germline V gene lookup returns CDR1 SGHRS and CDR2 YFSETQ. The CDR3 region is CASSLGTGREKLFF. The CDR3 nucleotides read TGCGCCAGCAGCTTGGGGACAGGAAGGGAAAAACTGTTTTTT.

In this sample, this clonotype turned up many times. The chain combines TRBV27 with TRBJ2-6; 9 nucleotides align to TRBD1. Looked up from germline, CDR1 is MNHEY and CDR2 is SMNVEV (reference sequence). The CDR3 loop spans 20 amino acids. V lost 5 bases and J lost 0; bases outside the gene matches: 14. This CDR3 is CASSKTPGTGFDSGANVLTF. Written as DNA, the CDR3 is TGTGCCAGCAGTAAGACTCCCGGGACAGGGTTCGACTCTGGGGCCAACGTCCTGACTTTC.

The rearrangement uses TRBV28 and TRBJ2-7; 9 bases line up with TRBD1. CDR1 and CDR2 from the germline V gene are MDHEN and SYDVKM. This CDR3 has 16 residues. J lost 0 bases, V lost 8 bases, and 11 bases had no gene match. The CDR3 bases are TGTGCCAGCTCACCAAACCGGGACAGGGCCTCCTACGAGCAGTACTTC. As protein: CASSPNRDRASYEQYF.

In regard to this clonotype: Just one base apart from a much larger clone, this may be a read error. The J gene is TRBJ1-1, the V gene TRBV30; D may be TRBD1 (5 bases). Germline CDR1 reads GTSNPN; CDR2 reads SVGIG (reference sequence). The CDR3 covers 16 residues. V was cut by 4 bases and J by 0 bases, with 18 bases left in between. In DNA form, the CDR3 reads TGTGCCTGGAACCGCTGGGGGGAGAACATGAACACTGAAGCTTTCTTT. As protein: CAWNRWGENMNTEAFF.

This clonotype was counted ten times or more. The chain employs TRBV7-2 and TRBJ1-1; TRBD1 matches 12 bases. V gave up 5 bases and J gave up 5 bases; unmatched junction bases: 12. The CDR3 has 17 amino acids. Looked up from germline, CDR1 is SGHTA and CDR2 is FQGNSA. CDR3 nucleotide sequence: TGTGCCAGCAGCGCCCCTCGGGACAGGGGGCTGGGGACTGAAGCTTTCTTT. Its protein product is CASSAPRDRGLGTEAFF.

This clonotype occurred many times. This chain uses TRBV6-1 with TRBJ1-2, with D perhaps matching TRBD1 (5 bases). This CDR3 is 15 amino acids long. V was trimmed by 6 bases and J by 6 bases, leaving 20 bases between them. CDR1 is MNHNS and CDR2 is SASEGT in the germline V gene. The CDR3 is CASRDTGKGRDGYTF. DNA of the CDR3: TGTGCCAGCAGGGATACGGGGAAGGGGCGAGATGGCTACACCTTC.

This clonotype has at least ten counts. The genes are TRBV9 and TRBJ2-1; TRBD2 matches 11 bases. The CDR3 length is 15 residues. Trimming took 4 bases from V and 7 from J; bases not matched to a gene: 7. Germline V CDR1 and CDR2: SGDLS, YYNGEE. This chain's CDR3 is CASSPPGTSGNEQFF. CDR3 DNA: TGTGCCAGCAGCCCCCCGGGGACTAGCGGAAATGAGCAGTTCTTC.

The rearrangement uses TRBV5-5 and TRBJ1-2; D unclear. The V end lost 1 base, the J end lost 6 bases, and 10 bases lay between the germline ends. Germline CDR1 SGHKS, CDR2 YYEKEE (reference sequence). This CDR3 is 13 amino acids long. The CDR3 is CASSLQKGHGYTF. DNA for the CDR3: TGTGCCAGCAGCTTGCAGAAAGGCCATGGCTACACCTTC.

This clonotype was detected ten times or more. V is TRBV29-1 and J is TRBJ2-3, with a tentative D call TRBD2 (6 bases). Germline V gene data show CDR1 as SQVTM and CDR2 as ANQGSEA. The CDR3 is 13 residues long. V lost 6 bases and J 3 bases, leaving 13 bases between the germline ends. CDR3 amino acids: CSVEGPRTDTQYF. The CDR3 DNA reads as TGCAGCGTGGAGGGACCTAGAACAGATACGCAGTATTTT.

This clonotype was counted at least ten times. The chain is built from TRBV5-1 and TRBJ2-7; D ambiguous. This CDR3 contains 14 residues. V was trimmed by 4 bases and J by 5 bases, leaving 16 bases between them. Germline lookup yields CDR1 SGHRS and CDR2 YFSETQ. The CDR3 sequence is CASSPGDTVNEQYF. The CDR3 nucleotides read TGCGCCAGCAGCCCCGGAGACACCGTAAACGAGCAGTACTTC.

This clonotype turned up a few times. V is TRBV5-6 and J is TRBJ1-5, with D maybe TRBD1 (6 bases). The V gene lost 5 bases and the J gene lost 1 base, with 13 bases spanning the gap. This CDR3 is built from 15 residues. The germline CDR1 and CDR2 sequences are SGHDT and YYEEEE. CDR3 sequence reads: CASRPWGRSNQPQHF. The CDR3 DNA sequence: TGTGCCAGCAGACCCTGGGGGCGGAGCAATCAGCCCCAGCATTTT.

J is TRBJ1-5 and V is TRBV5-1; TRBD1 agrees at 8 bases. Germline loops: CDR1 SGHRS, CDR2 YFSETQ. With V trimmed by 4 bases and J by 0 bases, 6 bases remained unmatched. This CDR3 has 16 residues. The DNA for the CDR3 is TGCGCCAGCAGCACCGGGACAGGTAATAGCAATCAGCCCCAGCATTTT. It yields the protein CASSTGTGNSNQPQHF.

Points on this clonotype: This sequence may be a read error, since a much larger clone differs from it by one base. This chain uses TRBV6-2 or TRBV6-3 with TRBJ2-1; 11 bases agree with TRBD2. The CDR3 totals 15 residues. Germline V gene sequence: CDR1 MNHEY, CDR2 SVGEGT. CDR3 residues: CASSTSGRGYNDQFF. CDR3 nucleotide sequence: TGTGCCAGCAGTACTAGCGGGAGAGGCTACAATGATCAGTTCTTC.

V gene TRBV2 combines with J gene TRBJ2-2; tentative D call: TRBD1 (6 bases). This CDR3 comprises 13 residues. Germline loops: CDR1 SNHLY, CDR2 FYNNEI. Trimming removed 9 bases from V and 7 bases from J, with 15 bases in between. Here the CDR3 reads CASTGTQHGELFF. The CDR3 DNA is TGTGCCAGTACCGGGACACAACACGGGGAGCTGTTTTTT.

Note on this clonotype: It may be a read error: a sequence one base away is much more abundant. V gene TRBV28 combines with J gene TRBJ2-7; no clear D gene. Trimming shortened V by 7 bases and J by 6 bases, and 13 bases separated the two germline ends. The CDR3 is 12 amino acids. Germline V gives CDR1 MDHEN, CDR2 SYDVKM. The chain's CDR3 is CASNFRPTEQYF. The DNA of the CDR3 is TGTGCCAGCAATTTCCGCCCCACCGAGCAGTACTTC.

The chain is built from TRBV28 and TRBJ2-6; 7 bases match TRBD2. This CDR3 comprises 16 residues. The V segment lost 7 bases and the J segment 4 bases; nucleotides outside the gene matches: 10. Germline CDR1 reads MDHEN; CDR2 reads SYDVKM. The CDR3 sequence: CASISLGGSGANVLTF. DNA of the CDR3: TGTGCCAGCATCTCTCTGGGGGGGTCCGGGGCCAACGTCCTGACTTTC.

There are many counts of this clonotype. V is TRBV2 and J is TRBJ1-5; D remains unclear. In germline, CDR1 is SNHLY, CDR2 FYNNEI. CDR3 length equals 17 residues. Trimming pared 2 bases from V and 1 base from J, leaving 15 bases between. CDR3 loop: CASSEIFASRSNQPQHF. CDR3 in DNA: TGTGCCAGCAGTGAAATATTTGCCAGCCGGAGCAATCAGCCCCAGCATTTT.

Only a few counts were recorded for this clonotype. The rearrangement links TRBV7-6 to TRBJ2-1, with 7 bases aligning to TRBD1. The germline gives CDR1 SGHVS, CDR2 FNYEAQ. The CDR3 consists of 12 residues. J was trimmed by 13 bases and V by 5 bases; bases with no gene match: 8. CDR3 nucleotide sequence: TGTGCCAGCAGCCCTGGGACAGCTAACCAGTTCTTC. This gives the protein CASSPGTANQFF.

This sequence joins TRBV5-4 and TRBJ2-5, with D perhaps assigned TRBD1 or TRBD2 (5 bases each). V shed 3 bases and J shed 5 bases, with 14 bases lying between them. This CDR3 is built from 14 residues. Germline lookup yields CDR1 SGHNT and CDR2 YYREEE (reference sequence). The CDR3 DNA follows: TGTGCCAGCAGCTCCCTGGGGGTAGGGGAGACCCAGTACTTC. Its translation is CASSSLGVGETQYF.

The table lists this clonotype with a few counts. The chain recombines TRBV5-8 with TRBJ1-4, with no clear D. The CDR3 has 16 residues. Germline-derived CDR1 and CDR2 are SGHTS and YDEGEE. The germline V and J ends were trimmed by 3 bases and 5 bases, with 17 bases remaining between them. CDR3 protein: CASSSLSASRNEKLFF. The CDR3 DNA reads TGTGCCAGCAGCTCTCTTTCGGCCAGCCGGAATGAAAAACTGTTTTTT. The whole variable domain, remainder taken from reference TRBV5-8 and TRBJ1-4, is EAGVTQSPTHLIKTRGQQATLRCSPISGHTSVYWYQQALGLGLQFLLWYDEGEERNRGNFPPRFSGRQFPNYSSELNVNALELEDSALYLCASSSLSASRNEKLFFGSGTQLSVL.

This clonotype was detected many times. This chain joins TRBV2 and TRBJ1-3; D gene unclear. CDR1 is SNHLY, CDR2 FYNNEI, per germline. Between the trimmed V and J ends, which lost 6 bases and 0 bases, there was a span of 9 bases. This CDR3 is built from 14 residues. The CDR3 sequence: CASRSGGSGNTIYF. The DNA for the CDR3 is TGTGCCAGCAGGTCTGGTGGCTCTGGAAACACCATATATTTT.

This clonotype was seen ten or more times. V gene TRBV3-1 combines with J gene TRBJ2-5; tentatively, D is TRBD2 (7 bases). This CDR3 comprises 13 residues. Per germline, CDR1 LGHDT and CDR2 YNNKEL (reference sequence). Between the trimmed V and J ends, which lost 8 bases and 2 bases, there was a span of 12 bases. The chain's CDR3 is CASRRGLQETQYF. CDR3 bases: TGTGCCAGCCGGCGGGGGCTACAAGAGACCCAGTACTTC.

This clonotype came up many times. The V call is TRBV11-2, the J call TRBJ2-7; D is undetermined. Trimming cost V 6 bases and J 7 bases, with 10 bases left between them. In germline, CDR1 is SGHAT, CDR2 FQNNGV. This CDR3 is 11 amino acids long. This chain's CDR3 is CASRYGLEQYF. CDR3 sequence (DNA): TGTGCCAGCAGATATGGCCTGGAGCAGTACTTC.

This clonotype was detected only a few times. This chain uses TRBV20-1 with TRBJ1-5; the match to TRBD1 covers 10 bases. Germline CDR1 and CDR2: DFQATT and SNEGSKA (reference sequence). V lost 6 bases and J lost 5; bases outside the gene matches: 7. The CDR3 runs to 14 residues. The CDR3 bases are TGCAGTGCAATACCGGGACAGGGGCATCAGCCCCAGCATTTT. Amino acids: CSAIPGQGHQPQHF.

The V and J genes are TRBV18 and TRBJ2-1; D uncertain. The CDR3 extends over 13 amino acids. Trimming shortened V by 3 bases and J by 5 bases, and 8 bases separated the two germline ends. Germline CDR1 and CDR2: KGHSH and LQKENI. The CDR3 DNA is TGTGCCAGCTCACCTCCGGGCCACAATGAGCAGTTCTTC. Translated, it gives CASSPPGHNEQFF.

This clonotype was counted at least ten times. V is TRBV5-1 and J is TRBJ2-1; no reliable D call. Deletions cut 2 bases from V and 2 bases from J, with 11 bases between. This CDR3 is built from 15 residues. Looked up from germline, CDR1 is SGHRS and CDR2 is YFSETQ. CDR3 sequence (DNA): TGCGCCAGCAGCTTTTTGGCTGCCACCTACAATGAGCAGTTCTTC. It specifies CASSFLAATYNEQFF.

This clonotype showed up many times. This chain uses TRBV28 with TRBJ2-7; D call uncertain. Germline-derived CDR1 and CDR2 are MDHEN and SYDVKM. The CDR3 is 16 amino acids. V gave up 6 bases and J gave up 0 bases, with 18 bases separating them. The CDR3 DNA sequence: TGTGCCAGCAGCCCCCCCGGGCAGCCCGGCTCCTACGAGCAGTACTTC. This encodes CASSPPGQPGSYEQYF. The full variable domain, its missing parts supplied by reference TRBV28 and TRBJ2-7, is DVKVTQSSRYLVKRTGEKVFLECVQDMDHENMFWYRQDPGLGLRLIYFSYDVKMKEKGDIPEGYSVSREKKERFSLILESASTNQTSMYLCASSPPGQPGSYEQYFGPGTRLTVT.

In its sample, this clonotype was seen a few times. This chain uses TRBV20-1 with TRBJ2-7; 7 nucleotides match TRBD2. This CDR3 has 15 residues. Germline V gene data show CDR1 as DFQATT and CDR2 as SNEGSKA (reference sequence). V lost 4 bases to trimming and J lost 6 bases; unmatched junction nucleotides: 15. CDR3 bases: TGCAGTGCTATGCTTCGACCGCGCCCGGGGGGCGAGCAGTACTTC. Translated: CSAMLRPRPGGEQYF.